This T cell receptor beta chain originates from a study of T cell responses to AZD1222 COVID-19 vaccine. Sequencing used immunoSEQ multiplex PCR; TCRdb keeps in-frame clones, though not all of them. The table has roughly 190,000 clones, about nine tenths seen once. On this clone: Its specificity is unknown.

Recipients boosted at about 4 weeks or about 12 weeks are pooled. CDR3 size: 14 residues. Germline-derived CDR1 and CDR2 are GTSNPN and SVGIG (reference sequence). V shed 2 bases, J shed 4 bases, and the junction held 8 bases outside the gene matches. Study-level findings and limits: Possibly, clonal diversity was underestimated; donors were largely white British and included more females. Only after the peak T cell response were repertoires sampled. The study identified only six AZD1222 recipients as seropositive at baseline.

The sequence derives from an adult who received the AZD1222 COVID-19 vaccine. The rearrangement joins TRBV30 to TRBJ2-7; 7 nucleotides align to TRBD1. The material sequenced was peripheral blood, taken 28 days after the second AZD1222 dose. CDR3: CAWSQGVGYYEQYF. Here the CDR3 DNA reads TGTGCCTGGAGTCAGGGGGTTGGGTATTACGAGCAGTACTTC.